This T cell receptor beta chain was obtained from a study of blood T cell repertoires in COVID-19. As for the study in general: Material from acute and convalescent COVID-19 was sourced from the United States, Italy and Spain. PBMCs, B-cell-depleted T cells, or T cells were the source of the cDNA or gDNA that made up the material.

The V gene's germline CDR1 is SGHAT and CDR2 FQNNGV. The CDR3 sequence is 17 residues long. The V end was cut by 0 bases, the J end by 4 bases, with 15 bases between. Authors' processing steps: Estimation of nucleated cell counts was performed using reference gene primer amplification. Profiling relied on immunoSEQ multiplex PCR, and the TCRdb table lists in-frame clones only, not all of them. Clonal size and the V and J genes are those of that table, whereas D and trimming came from the DNA. Of 150,000 to 200,000 clones listed, 83% are singletons. Sequenced: peripheral blood. This receptor was obtained from a woman in her thirties or forties with acute or convalescent COVID-19. The gene calls are TRBV11-2 and TRBJ2-2; a weak D match, TRBD2 (6 bases). The DNA for the CDR3 is TGTGCCAGCAGCTTAGAAATCGGGGGTCTACTCACCGGGGAGCTGTTTTTT. Protein sequence: CASSLEIGGLLTGELFF. Full variable domain (remainder filled in from reference TRBV11-2 and TRBJ2-2): EAGVAQSPRYKIIEKRQSVAFWCNPISGHATLYWYQQILGQGPKLLIQFQNNGVVDDSQLPKDRFSAERLKGVDSTLKIQPAKLEDSAVYLCASSLEIGGLLTGELFFGEGSRLTVL.